This TCR beta chain was retrieved from a study of blood T cell repertoires in COVID-19. As for the study in general: Cohort 3 donors were reported recovered after two negative PCRs, clearance, or symptom resolution. Samples taken during acute and convalescent COVID-19 were collected in the United States, Italy and Spain.

Study processing details: The authors estimated nucleated cell counts from reference gene primer amplification. Data came from immunoSEQ multiplex PCR; TCRdb stores just in-frame clones and leaves some out. The D gene and trimming were derived from the DNA, and the V and J assignments and clone size from that table. The table lists more than 200,000 clones, roughly 84% of them singletons. The CDR3 spans 14 residues. V shed 2 bases and J shed 7 bases, with 13 bases lying between them. CDR1 and CDR2 from the germline V gene are SGDLS and YYNGEE. Participants had their cohort set by participant-reported clinical history.

The sequencing sample was made of PBMCs or T cells enriched from blood (not recorded which). This receptor was obtained from a man aged 25-45 years in a cohort exposed to, infected with or recovered from COVID-19 (not recorded which). The chain carries TRBV9 and TRBJ2-1; D is possibly TRBD1 (6 bases). The CDR3 DNA sequence: TGTGCCAGCAGCGTGGATACAGGGCGGAATGAGCAGTTCTTC. Translation gives CASSVDTGRNEQFF.